Each of the 23 T cell receptor beta chains below was sequenced from the same sample in a study of blood T cell repertoires in COVID-19. Assay: immunoSEQ multiplex PCR; the TCRdb copy retains only in-frame clones and omits some. Of some 230,000 clones detected, around 83% appear once; the ten largest clones hold around 9.6%. The sample was peripheral blood. All receptors derive from a woman in her forties or fifties with COVID-19, enrolled during active disease.

The V and J genes are TRBV11-3 and TRBJ1-1; no definite D call. The CDR3 is made up of 15 amino acids. CDR1 is SGHNT and CDR2 is YENEEA in the germline V gene. V was trimmed by 5 bases and J by 0 bases, leaving 13 bases between them. This chain's CDR3 is CASSPGWTLNTEAFF. Here the CDR3 DNA reads TGTGCCAGCAGCCCGGGATGGACCCTGAACACTGAAGCTTTCTTT. The full variable domain, completed using reference TRBV11-3 and TRBJ1-1, is EAGVVQSPRYKIIEKKQPVAFWCNPISGHNTLYWYLQNLGQGPELLIRYENEEAVDDSQLPKDRFSAERLKGVDSTLKIQPAELGDSAVYLCASSPGWTLNTEAFFGQGTRLTVV.

In this sample, this clone turned up once. The chain couples TRBV5-1 to TRBJ2-4; TRBD1 might be the D (5 bases). Trimming shortened V by 0 bases and J by 2 bases, and 9 bases separated the two germline ends. The germline CDR1 and CDR2 sequences are SGHRS and YFSETQ. The CDR3 sequence is 15 residues long. The CDR3 region is CASSLAAGPKNIQYF. CDR3 DNA sequence: TGCGCCAGCAGCTTGGCGGCAGGGCCCAAAAACATTCAGTACTTC.

This chain links TRBV2 with TRBJ2-3, with D possibly matching TRBD2 (6 bases). V shed 11 bases and J shed 4 bases, with 19 bases lying between them. CDR3 length equals 14 residues. Germline CDR1 is SNHLY and CDR2 is FYNNEI. The CDR3 bases are TGTGCCTCGGGGGACTCCTTCGTGGCAGATACGCAGTATTTT. Translating gives CASGDSFVADTQYF.

V is TRBV19 and J is TRBJ2-3; perhaps TRBD2 as D (6 bases). This CDR3 contains 16 residues. V dropped 5 bases and J dropped 5 bases, with 20 bases sitting between them. Germline CDR1 is LNHDA and CDR2 is SQIVND (reference sequence). CDR3 in amino acids: CASSGRRGGFEDTQYF. CDR3 nucleotide sequence: TGTGCCAGTAGTGGGAGGCGAGGAGGGTTTGAAGATACGCAGTATTTT.

The chain carries TRBV7-8 and TRBJ2-2, with TRBD1 matching 7 bases. Losses at the gene ends were 5 bases for V and 7 bases for J; bases not matched to a gene: 7. The germline gives CDR1 SGHVS, CDR2 FQNEAQ. The CDR3 covers 14 residues. The CDR3, as DNA: TGTGCCAGCAGCGTTCACAGGGGCATCGGGGAGCTGTTTTTT. Encoded protein: CASSVHRGIGELFF.

The chain joins TRBV11-2 to TRBJ1-1, with 9 bases identical to TRBD1. The length of the CDR3 is 14 residues. Germline V lookup: CDR1 SGHAT, CDR2 FQNNGV. V shed 5 bases, J shed 5 bases, and the junction held 6 bases outside the gene matches. Written as DNA, the CDR3 is TGTGCCAGCAGCAGAACAGGGGGCTGGACTGAAGCTTTCTTT. Residues: CASSRTGGWTEAFF.

This chain uses TRBV2 with TRBJ2-3; no clear D gene. The CDR3 has 12 amino acids. With 8 bases removed from V and 1 base from J, the gap between germline ends came to 7 bases. CDR1 is SNHLY, CDR2 FYNNEI, per germline. In DNA, the CDR3 is TGTGCCAGCCGAACAGGCACAGATACGCAGTATTTT. Residues: CASRTGTDTQYF.

A few counts support this clone. The chain is built from TRBV5-4 and TRBJ1-2, with 7 positions matching TRBD1. Germline CDR1 and CDR2: SGHNT and YYREEE (reference sequence). J lost 7 bases, V lost 4 bases, and 13 bases had no gene match. This CDR3 has 15 residues. The CDR3 sequence: CASSLENRGGGGYTF. CDR3 DNA sequence: TGTGCCAGCAGCCTCGAGAACAGGGGTGGTGGTGGCTACACCTTC.

This clone was seen a single time. The chain employs TRBV2 and TRBJ2-5, with 8 bases aligning to TRBD1. The CDR3 extends over 17 amino acids. Germline V gene data show CDR1 as SNHLY and CDR2 as FYNNEI. V lost 2 bases, J lost 3 bases, and 11 bases stayed unmatched. CDR3 sequence reads: CASSESHGRGQEETQYF. The CDR3 DNA is TGTGCCAGCAGTGAATCACACGGCAGGGGGCAGGAAGAGACCCAGTACTTC.

This chain links TRBV7-9 with TRBJ1-1, with 9 bases matching TRBD1. Trimming removed 2 bases from V and 0 bases from J; junction bases left unmatched: 10. This CDR3 comprises 18 residues. CDR1 and CDR2 from the germline V gene are SEHNR and FQNEAQ (reference sequence). CDR3 protein: CASSLMTGGLNLNTEAFF. CDR3 nucleotides: TGTGCCAGCAGCTTAATGACAGGGGGTCTTAACTTGAACACTGAAGCTTTCTTT.

This chain joins TRBV2 and TRBJ2-2; 8 positions match TRBD2. This CDR3 is built from 15 residues. Germline V gene data show CDR1 as SNHLY and CDR2 as FYNNEI. V trimming: 6 bases; J trimming: 2 bases; junction bases outside the gene matches: 5. CDR3 in DNA: TGTGCCAGCAGCGCGCGGGGGGATAACACCGGGGAGCTGTTTTTT. Encoded protein: CASSARGDNTGELFF.

This chain links TRBV4-3 with TRBJ2-3; 10 bases map to TRBD1. CDR1 is LGHNA, CDR2 YSLEER, per germline. With 0 bases clipped from V and 2 bases from J, the junction kept 5 bases outside the gene matches. The CDR3 spans 17 residues. The CDR3 loop reads CASSQDPGQGYTDTQYF. The CDR3 nucleotides are TGCGCCAGCAGCCAAGACCCGGGACAGGGGTACACAGATACGCAGTATTTT.

This clone was counted once. The V gene is TRBV27, the J gene TRBJ1-6, with TRBD1 matching over 8 bases. CDR3 size: 16 residues. Germline V gene data show CDR1 as MNHEY and CDR2 as SMNVEV (reference sequence). Unmatched junction bases numbered 12, after V lost 5 bases and J lost 9 bases. CDR3 DNA sequence: TGTGCCAGCAGTCCGTACCAGGGGGCAGTAAGTTCACCCCTCCACTTT. Translation: CASSPYQGAVSSPLHF.

The rearrangement uses TRBV2 and TRBJ2-2; 10 bases agree with TRBD1. V lost 8 bases to trimming and J lost 3 bases; unmatched junction nucleotides: 9. Germline V CDR1 and CDR2: SNHLY, FYNNEI. The CDR3 length is 16 residues. The CDR3 DNA reads TGTGCCAGCTTTCAGACGGGACAGGGGTACACCGGGGAGCTGTTTTTT. Translation: CASFQTGQGYTGELFF.

Here the CDR3 reads CASSRREGGVKEKLFF. Written as DNA, the CDR3 is TGTGCCAGCAGCCGAAGAGAGGGGGGGGTAAAAGAAAAACTGTTTTTT. The chain carries TRBV3-1 (or the pseudogene TRBV3-2) and TRBJ1-4, with D tentatively TRBD1 (6 bases). This CDR3 region has 16 residues. V lost 4 bases to trimming and J lost 8 bases, with 20 bases between them. From germline, CDR1 is LGHDT and CDR2 YNNKEL (reference sequence).

The rearrangement links TRBV19 to TRBJ2-6; D is perhaps TRBD2 (5 bases). Deletions cut 3 bases from V and 0 bases from J, with 9 bases between. The CDR3 consists of 16 residues. Germline-derived CDR1 and CDR2 are LNHDA and SQIVND (reference sequence). The CDR3 region is CASSMAGNSGANVLTF. CDR3 in DNA: TGTGCCAGTAGTATGGCCGGGAACTCTGGGGCCAACGTCCTGACTTTC. Complete variable domain (other parts from reference TRBV19 and TRBJ2-6): DGGITQSPKYLFRKEGQNVTLSCEQNLNHDAMYWYRQDPGQGLRLIYYSQIVNDFQKGDIAEGYSVSREKKESFPLTVTSAQKNPTAFYLCASSMAGNSGANVLTFGAGSRLTVL.

The rearrangement links TRBV7-6 to TRBJ2-7, with D possibly being TRBD2 (5 bases). Trimming took 3 bases from V and 6 from J, leaving 24 bases between them. This CDR3 has 17 amino acids. Germline CDR1 and CDR2: SGHVS and FNYEAQ. CDR3 in amino acids: CASSLRSWRNDTGEQYF. For the CDR3, the DNA is TGTGCCAGCAGCTTGAGAAGCTGGAGGAACGACACCGGCGAGCAGTACTTC. Variable domain in full (rest from reference TRBV7-6 and TRBJ2-7): GAGVSQSPRYKVTKRGQDVALRCDPISGHVSLYWYRQALGQGPEFLTYFNYEAQQDKSGLPNDRFSAERPEGSISTLTIQRTEQRDSAMYRCASSLRSWRNDTGEQYFGPGTRLTVT.

This chain connects TRBV19 to TRBJ1-4, with D uncertain. The germline V and J ends were trimmed by 1 base and 8 bases, with 14 bases remaining between them. CDR3 length equals 15 residues. Germline V CDR1 and CDR2: LNHDA, SQIVND (reference sequence). The CDR3 nucleotides read TGTGCCAGTAGTATAGGGGTAGGGAGTAGAGAAAAACTGTTTTTT. Amino acids: CASSIGVGSREKLFF. Full variable domain (outside the CDR3, taken from reference TRBV19 and TRBJ1-4): DGGITQSPKYLFRKEGQNVTLSCEQNLNHDAMYWYRQDPGQGLRLIYYSQIVNDFQKGDIAEGYSVSREKKESFPLTVTSAQKNPTAFYLCASSIGVGSREKLFFGSGTQLSVL.

This clone was counted once. This chain connects TRBV5-5 to TRBJ2-2; D is unclear. V gave up 6 bases and J gave up 2 bases, with 11 bases separating them. In germline, CDR1 is SGHKS, CDR2 YYEKEE (reference sequence). This CDR3 spans 14 amino acids. The CDR3 coding sequence is TGTGCCAGCAACCCTACTACCAACACCGGGGAGCTGTTTTTT. Translation: CASNPTTNTGELFF.

The rearrangement links TRBV4-1 to TRBJ2-7; TRBD2 is a possible D gene (7 bases). Trimming pared 0 bases from V and 7 bases from J, leaving 22 bases between. This CDR3 comprises 17 residues. Germline CDR1 MGHRA, CDR2 YSYEKL. The chain's CDR3 is CASSQDSSGGPFREQYF. CDR3 sequence (DNA): TGCGCCAGCAGCCAAGATTCTTCCGGGGGGCCCTTTAGGGAGCAGTACTTC.

J is TRBJ1-3 and V is TRBV5-4, with TRBD1 as a possible D gene (6 bases). V lost 0 bases and J 2 bases, leaving 9 bases between the germline ends. The CDR3 has 15 amino acids. CDR1 SGHNT and CDR2 YYREEE come from the germline V gene (reference sequence). The CDR3 nucleotides are TGTGCCAGCAGCTTGGCGGGGGGGCCTGGAAACACCATATATTTT. Its translation: CASSLAGGPGNTIYF.

V usage is TRBV28 and J usage is TRBJ2-5; 9 bases fit TRBD1. Germline assignment: CDR1 MDHEN and CDR2 SYDVKM. The CDR3 consists of 15 residues. V lost 6 bases and J lost 13; bases outside the gene matches: 18. CDR3 amino acids: CASSAWGPGQGNMYF. CDR3 in DNA: TGTGCCAGCAGCGCTTGGGGGCCGGGACAGGGAAACATGTACTTC.

V usage is TRBV20-1 and J usage is TRBJ2-2; D uncertain. The V gene's germline CDR1 is DFQATT and CDR2 SNEGSKA (reference sequence). Trimming took 6 bases from V and 7 from J, leaving 9 bases between them. The CDR3 extends over 11 amino acids. The DNA of the CDR3 is TGCAGTGCCTGGCATGGCGGGGAGCTGTTTTTT. Amino acids: CSAWHGGELFF.